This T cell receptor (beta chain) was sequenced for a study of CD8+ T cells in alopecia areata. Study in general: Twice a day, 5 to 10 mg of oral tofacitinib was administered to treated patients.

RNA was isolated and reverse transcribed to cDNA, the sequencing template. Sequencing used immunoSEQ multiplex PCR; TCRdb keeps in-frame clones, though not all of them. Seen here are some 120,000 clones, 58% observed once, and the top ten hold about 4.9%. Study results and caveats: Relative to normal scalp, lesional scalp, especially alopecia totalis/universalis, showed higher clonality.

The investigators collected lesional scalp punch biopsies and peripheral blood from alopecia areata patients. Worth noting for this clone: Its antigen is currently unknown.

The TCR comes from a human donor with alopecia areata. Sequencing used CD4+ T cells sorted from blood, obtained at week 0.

CDR3 nucleotide sequence: TGCAGCGGAGGGTCTGGAAACACCATATATTTT. Translation: CSGGSGNTIYF. The chain uses TRBV29-1 and TRBJ1-3; D is uncertain. From germline, CDR1 is SQVTM and CDR2 ANQGSEA. CDR3 length: 11 residues. V was pared by 7 bases and J by 1 base, with 5 bases between.